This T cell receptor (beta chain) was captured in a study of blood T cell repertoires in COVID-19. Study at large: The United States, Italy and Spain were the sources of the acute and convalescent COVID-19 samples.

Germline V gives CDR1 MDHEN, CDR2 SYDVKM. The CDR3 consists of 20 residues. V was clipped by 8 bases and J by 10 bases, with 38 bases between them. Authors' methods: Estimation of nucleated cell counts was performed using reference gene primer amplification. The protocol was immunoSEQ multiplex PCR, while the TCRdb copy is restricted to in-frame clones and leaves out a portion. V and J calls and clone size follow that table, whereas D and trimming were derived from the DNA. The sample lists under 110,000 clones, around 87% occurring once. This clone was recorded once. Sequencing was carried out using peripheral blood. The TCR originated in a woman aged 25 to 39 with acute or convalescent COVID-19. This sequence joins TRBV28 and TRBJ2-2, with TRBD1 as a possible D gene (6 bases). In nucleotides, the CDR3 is TGTGCCAGCGGTGGGTGGGACATTCGCAACGGGGTGAGCATCTCCGAGGAGCTGTTTTTT. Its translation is CASGGWDIRNGVSISEELFF.